The 5 T cell receptor beta chains listed next were all sequenced from one sample in a study of T cell responses to AZD1222 COVID-19 vaccine. The protocol was immunoSEQ multiplex PCR, while the TCRdb copy is restricted to in-frame clones and leaves out a portion. The profile covers about 150,000 clones, with around 90% appearing a single time and about 1.9% taken by the ten largest. This specimen consisted of peripheral blood, obtained on day 0 of AZD1222 vaccination. Receptor source: an adult in good health.

The rearrangement joins TRBV5-1 to TRBJ1-2, with D perhaps matching TRBD1 (5 bases). The V end was cut by 3 bases, the J end by 6 bases, with 18 bases between. This CDR3 region has 15 residues. CDR1 SGHRS and CDR2 YFSETQ come from the germline V gene. This CDR3 reads CASSWNRGPRDGYTF. CDR3 nucleotides: TGCGCCAGCAGCTGGAACCGGGGCCCGAGGGATGGCTACACCTTC.

The V call is TRBV6-1, the J call TRBJ1-4, with D unclear. This CDR3 contains 15 residues. Germline V CDR1 and CDR2: MNHNS, SASEGT. V was shortened by 0 bases and J by 8 bases, with 13 bases between the two germline ends. DNA for the CDR3: TGTGCCAGCAGTGAAGCGCTCCGAGGGTGGGAAAAACTGTTTTTT. Protein sequence: CASSEALRGWEKLFF.

The rearrangement joins TRBV18 to TRBJ1-1; 7 bases map to TRBD1. Trimming took 2 bases from V and 1 from J; bases not matched to a gene: 10. The germline V gene encodes CDR1 KGHSH and CDR2 LQKENI. The CDR3 totals 17 residues. CDR3 sequence: CASSPLDRTTGNTEAFF. The CDR3 nucleotides read TGTGCCAGCTCACCATTGGACAGGACAACGGGGAACACTGAAGCTTTCTTT.

The chain links TRBV7-6 to TRBJ2-5, with a tentative D call TRBD1 (6 bases). Germline V lookup: CDR1 SGHVS, CDR2 FNYEAQ. V lost 5 bases, J lost 4 bases, and 20 bases lay in between. The CDR3 is 16 amino acids. The CDR3 region is CASSRHGSLGGETQYF. The CDR3, as DNA: TGTGCCAGCAGCCGCCACGGATCTCTAGGGGGAGAGACCCAGTACTTC.

A remark on this clone: The sample carries other DNA sequences with the same CDR3. The V call is TRBV3-1 (or the pseudogene TRBV3-2), the J call TRBJ1-2; 8 bases are shared with TRBD1. Trimming cost V 4 bases and J 8 bases; bases outside gene matches: 9. Looked up from germline, CDR1 is LGHDT and CDR2 is YNNKEL (reference sequence). The CDR3 loop spans 14 amino acids. The CDR3 reads CASSLLDRGGGYTF. The CDR3 coding sequence is TGTGCCAGCAGCCTTCTAGACAGGGGAGGAGGCTACACCTTC.